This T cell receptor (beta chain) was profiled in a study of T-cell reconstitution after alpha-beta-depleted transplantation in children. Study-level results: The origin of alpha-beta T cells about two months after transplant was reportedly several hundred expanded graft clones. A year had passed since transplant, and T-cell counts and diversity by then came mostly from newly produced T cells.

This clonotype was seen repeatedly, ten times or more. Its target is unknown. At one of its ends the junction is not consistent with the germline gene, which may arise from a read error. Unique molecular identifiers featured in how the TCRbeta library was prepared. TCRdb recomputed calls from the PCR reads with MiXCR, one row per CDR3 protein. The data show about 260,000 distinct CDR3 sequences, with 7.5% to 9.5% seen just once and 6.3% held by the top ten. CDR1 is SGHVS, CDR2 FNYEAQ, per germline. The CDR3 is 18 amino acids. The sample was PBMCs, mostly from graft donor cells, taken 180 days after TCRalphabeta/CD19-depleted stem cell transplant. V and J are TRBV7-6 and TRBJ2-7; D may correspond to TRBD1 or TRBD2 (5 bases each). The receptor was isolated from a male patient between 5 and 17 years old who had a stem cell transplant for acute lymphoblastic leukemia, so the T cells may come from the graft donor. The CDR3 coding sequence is TGTGCCAGCAGCGGAGCGCCGGGGACCCCAAGGGCCTCCTACGATCAGTACTTC. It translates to CASSGAPGTPRASYDQYF.